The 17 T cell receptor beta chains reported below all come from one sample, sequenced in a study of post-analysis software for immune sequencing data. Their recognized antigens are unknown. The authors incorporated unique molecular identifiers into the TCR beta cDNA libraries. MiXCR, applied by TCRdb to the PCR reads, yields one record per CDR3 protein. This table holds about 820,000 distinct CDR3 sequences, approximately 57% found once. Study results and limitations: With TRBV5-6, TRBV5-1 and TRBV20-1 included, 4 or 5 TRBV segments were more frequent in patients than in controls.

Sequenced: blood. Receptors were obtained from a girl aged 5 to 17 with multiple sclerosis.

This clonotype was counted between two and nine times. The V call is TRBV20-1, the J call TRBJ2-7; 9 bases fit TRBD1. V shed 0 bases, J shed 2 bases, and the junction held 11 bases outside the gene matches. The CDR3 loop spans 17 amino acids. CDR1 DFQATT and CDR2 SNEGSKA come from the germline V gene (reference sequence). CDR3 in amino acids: CSARDWSGQGQTYEQYF. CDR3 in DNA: TGCAGTGCTAGAGATTGGAGCGGACAGGGGCAGACCTACGAGCAGTACTTC.

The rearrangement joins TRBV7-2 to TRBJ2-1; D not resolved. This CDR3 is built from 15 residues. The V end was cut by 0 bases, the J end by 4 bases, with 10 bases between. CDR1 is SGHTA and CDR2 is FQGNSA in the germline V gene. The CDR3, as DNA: TGTGCCAGCAGCTTAGCGCAAGTGGGTTACAATGAGCAGTTCTTC. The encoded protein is CASSLAQVGYNEQFF.

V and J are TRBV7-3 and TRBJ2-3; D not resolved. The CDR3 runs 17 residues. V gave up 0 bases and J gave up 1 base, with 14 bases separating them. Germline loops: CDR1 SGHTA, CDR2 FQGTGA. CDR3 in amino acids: CASSLTRSESGTDTQYF. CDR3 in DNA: TGTGCCAGCAGCTTAACTCGCAGCGAAAGCGGCACAGATACGCAGTATTTT.

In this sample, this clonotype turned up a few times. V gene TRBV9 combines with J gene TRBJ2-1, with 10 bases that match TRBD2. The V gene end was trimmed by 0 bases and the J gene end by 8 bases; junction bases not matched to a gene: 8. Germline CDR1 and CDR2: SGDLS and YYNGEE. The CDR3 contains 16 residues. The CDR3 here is CASSVARTSGLDEQFF. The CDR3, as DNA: TGTGCCAGCAGCGTAGCCCGGACTAGCGGCTTAGATGAGCAGTTCTTC.

The CDR3 DNA reads as TGTGCCAGCAGCAAAGTAAGGGACACAAACATTCAGTACTTC. Residues: CASSKVRDTNIQYF. The genes are TRBV21-1 and TRBJ2-4. TRBV21-1 is assigned pseudogene status. The CDR3 is made up of 14 amino acids.

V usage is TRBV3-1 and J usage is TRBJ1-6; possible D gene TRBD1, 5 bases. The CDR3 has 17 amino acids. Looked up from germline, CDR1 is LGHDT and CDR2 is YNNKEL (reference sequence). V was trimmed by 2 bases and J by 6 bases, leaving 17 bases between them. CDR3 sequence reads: CASSQHPGGLSNSPLHF. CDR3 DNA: TGTGCCAGCAGCCAACACCCGGGGGGACTGAGTAATTCACCCCTCCACTTT.

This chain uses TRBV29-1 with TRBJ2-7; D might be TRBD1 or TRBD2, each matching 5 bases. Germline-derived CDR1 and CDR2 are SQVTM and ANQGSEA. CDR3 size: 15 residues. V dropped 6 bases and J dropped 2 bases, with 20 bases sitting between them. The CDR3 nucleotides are TGCAGCGTCGGGACGTTTACAGTCTACACCTACGAGCAGTACTTC. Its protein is CSVGTFTVYTYEQYF.

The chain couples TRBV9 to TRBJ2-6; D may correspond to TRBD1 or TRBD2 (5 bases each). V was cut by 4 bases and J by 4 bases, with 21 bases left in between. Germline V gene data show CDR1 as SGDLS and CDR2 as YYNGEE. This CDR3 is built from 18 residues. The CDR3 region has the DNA TGTGCCAGCAGCCCCCTAGGGGCCGGAGGTTTCGGGGCCAACGTCCTGACTTTC. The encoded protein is CASSPLGAGGFGANVLTF.

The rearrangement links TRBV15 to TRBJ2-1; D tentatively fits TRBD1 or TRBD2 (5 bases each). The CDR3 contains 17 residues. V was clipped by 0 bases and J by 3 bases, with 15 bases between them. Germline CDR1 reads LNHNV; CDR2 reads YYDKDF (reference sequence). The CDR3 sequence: CATSRDLGEPFYNEQFF. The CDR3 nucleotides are TGTGCCACCAGCAGAGACCTGGGGGAGCCCTTCTACAATGAGCAGTTCTTC.

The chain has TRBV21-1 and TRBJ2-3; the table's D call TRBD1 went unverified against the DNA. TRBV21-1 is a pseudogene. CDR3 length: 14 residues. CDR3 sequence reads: CASSEQGATDTQYF. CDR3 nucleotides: TGTGCCAGCAGCGAACAGGGGGCCACAGATACGCAGTATTTT.

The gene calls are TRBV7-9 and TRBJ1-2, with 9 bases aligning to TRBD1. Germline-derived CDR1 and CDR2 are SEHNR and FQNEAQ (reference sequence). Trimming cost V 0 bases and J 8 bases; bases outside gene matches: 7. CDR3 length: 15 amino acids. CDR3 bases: TGTGCCAGCAGCTTAGCGACGGGACAGGGATGGGGCTACACCTTC. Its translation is CASSLATGQGWGYTF.

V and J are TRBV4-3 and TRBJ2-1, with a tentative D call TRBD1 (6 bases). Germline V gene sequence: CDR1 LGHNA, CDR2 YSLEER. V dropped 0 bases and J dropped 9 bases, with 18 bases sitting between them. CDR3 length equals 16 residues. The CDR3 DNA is TGCGCCAGCAGCCAAGATCCTTGGGCAGGGGAAGGTGAGCAGTTCTTC. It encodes CASSQDPWAGEGEQFF.

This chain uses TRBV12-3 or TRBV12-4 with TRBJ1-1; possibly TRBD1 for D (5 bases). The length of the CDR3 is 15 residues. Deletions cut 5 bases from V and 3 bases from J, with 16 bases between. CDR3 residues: CASSLKIRGDTEAFF. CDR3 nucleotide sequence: TGTGCCAGCAGTCTGAAAATTCGGGGGGACACTGAAGCTTTCTTT.

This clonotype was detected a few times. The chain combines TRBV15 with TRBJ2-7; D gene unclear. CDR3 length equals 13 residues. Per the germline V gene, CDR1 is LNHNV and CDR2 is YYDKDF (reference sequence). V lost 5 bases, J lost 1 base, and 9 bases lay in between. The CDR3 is CATSSSMSYEQYF. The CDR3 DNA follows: TGTGCCACCAGCTCCTCGATGTCCTACGAGCAGTACTTC. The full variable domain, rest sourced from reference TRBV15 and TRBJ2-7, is DAMVIQNPRYQVTQFGKPVTLSCSQTLNHNVMYWYQQKSSQAPKLLFHYYDKDFNNEADTPDNFQSRRPNTSFCFLDIRSPGLGDTAMYLCATSSSMSYEQYFGPGTRLTVT.

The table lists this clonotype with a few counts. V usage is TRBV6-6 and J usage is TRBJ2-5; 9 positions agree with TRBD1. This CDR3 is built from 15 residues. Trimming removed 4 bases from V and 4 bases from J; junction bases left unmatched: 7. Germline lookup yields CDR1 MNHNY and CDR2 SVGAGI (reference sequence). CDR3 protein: CASSLPGGQGETQYF. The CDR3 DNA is TGTGCCAGCAGTTTACCAGGGGGACAGGGAGAGACCCAGTACTTC.

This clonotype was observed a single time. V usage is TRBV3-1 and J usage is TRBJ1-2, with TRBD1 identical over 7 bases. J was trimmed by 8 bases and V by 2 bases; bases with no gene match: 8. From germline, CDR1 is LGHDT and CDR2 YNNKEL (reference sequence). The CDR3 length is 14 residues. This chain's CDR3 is CASSQFSGGRGYTF. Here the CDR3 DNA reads TGTGCCAGCAGCCAATTCTCAGGGGGGAGAGGCTACACCTTC.

The CDR3 is CAISGTGSGYTF. CDR3 bases: TGTGCCATCAGTGGGACAGGAAGTGGCTACACCTTC. This rearrangement joins TRBV10-3 to TRBJ1-2, with TRBD1 matching 7 bases. The length of the CDR3 is 12 residues. V lost 4 bases, J lost 7 bases, and 3 bases stayed unmatched. CDR1 is ENHRY, CDR2 SYGVKD, per germline.